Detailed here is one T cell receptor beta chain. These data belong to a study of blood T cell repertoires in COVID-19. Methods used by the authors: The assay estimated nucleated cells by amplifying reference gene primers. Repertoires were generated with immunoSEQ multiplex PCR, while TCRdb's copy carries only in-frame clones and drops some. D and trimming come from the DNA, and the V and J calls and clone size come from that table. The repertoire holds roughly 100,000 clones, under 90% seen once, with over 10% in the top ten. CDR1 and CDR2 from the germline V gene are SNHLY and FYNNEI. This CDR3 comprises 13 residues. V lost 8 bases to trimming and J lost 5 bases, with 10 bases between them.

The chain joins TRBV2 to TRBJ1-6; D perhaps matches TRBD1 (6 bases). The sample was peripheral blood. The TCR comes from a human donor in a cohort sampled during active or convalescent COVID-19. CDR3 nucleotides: TGTGCCAGCGGTGGGGGCCATAATTCACCCCTCCACTTT. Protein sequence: CASGGGHNSPLHF.